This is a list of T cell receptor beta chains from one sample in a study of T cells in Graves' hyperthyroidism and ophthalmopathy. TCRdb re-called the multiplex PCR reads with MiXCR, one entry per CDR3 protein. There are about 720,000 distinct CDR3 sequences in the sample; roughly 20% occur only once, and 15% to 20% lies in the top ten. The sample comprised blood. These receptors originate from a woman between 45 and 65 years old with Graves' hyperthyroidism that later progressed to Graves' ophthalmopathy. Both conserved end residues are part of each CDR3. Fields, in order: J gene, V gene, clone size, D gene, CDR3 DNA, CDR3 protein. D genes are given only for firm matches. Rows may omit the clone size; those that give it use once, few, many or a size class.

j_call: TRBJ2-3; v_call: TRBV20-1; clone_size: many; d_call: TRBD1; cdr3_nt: TGCAGTGCTACCGGCCGGGGACAGCCGAGGGCAGATACGCAGTATTTT; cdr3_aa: CSATGRGQPRADTQYF
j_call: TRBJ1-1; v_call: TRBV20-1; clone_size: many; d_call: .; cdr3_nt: TGCAGTGCGTACGACAGTCCTGAAGCTTTCTTT; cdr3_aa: CSAYDSPEAFF
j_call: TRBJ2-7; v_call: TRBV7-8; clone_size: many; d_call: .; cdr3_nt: TGTGCCAGCAGCTTCCGGGACACTTTATCCTCCGAGCAGTACTTC; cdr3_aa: CASSFRDTLSSEQYF
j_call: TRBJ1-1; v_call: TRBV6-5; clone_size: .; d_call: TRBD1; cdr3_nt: TGTGCCAGCAGTTACTCCGGGACAGGGCACACTGAAGCTTTCTTT; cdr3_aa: CASSYSGTGHTEAFF
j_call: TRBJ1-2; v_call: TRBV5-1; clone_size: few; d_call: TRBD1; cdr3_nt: TGCGCCAGCAGCAGGACAGGCTCGACGGATGGCTACACCTTC; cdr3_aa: CASSRTGSTDGYTF
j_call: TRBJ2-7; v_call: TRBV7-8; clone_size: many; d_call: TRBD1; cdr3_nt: TGTGCCAGCAGCTTAACGAGACAGGGGCCCTACGAGCAGTACTTC; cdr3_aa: CASSLTRQGPYEQYF
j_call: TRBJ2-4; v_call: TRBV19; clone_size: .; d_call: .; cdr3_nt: TGTGCCAGTAGTAGACAGGATTTAGCCAAAAACATTCAGTACTTC; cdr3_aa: CASSRQDLAKNIQYF
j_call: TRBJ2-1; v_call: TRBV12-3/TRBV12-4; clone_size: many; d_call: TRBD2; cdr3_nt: TGTGCCAGCAGACCTGCTAGCGGGGGGGCCAATGAGCAGTTCTTC; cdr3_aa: CASRPASGGANEQFF
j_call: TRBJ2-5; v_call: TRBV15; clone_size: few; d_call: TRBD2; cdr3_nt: TGTGCCACCAGCTCGGGACTAGCCCAAGAGACCCAGTACTTC; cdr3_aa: CATSSGLAQETQYF
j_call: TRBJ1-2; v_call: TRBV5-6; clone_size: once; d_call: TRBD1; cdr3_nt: TGTGCCAGCAGCTTGGTCGGGGACAGCGTTGAGGTTGGCTACACCTTC; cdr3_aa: CASSLVGDSVEVGYTF
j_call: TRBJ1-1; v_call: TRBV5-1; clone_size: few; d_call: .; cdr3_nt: TGCGCCAGCATGCAGGACAGAGTGAACACTGAAGCTTTCTTT; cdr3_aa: CASMQDRVNTEAFF
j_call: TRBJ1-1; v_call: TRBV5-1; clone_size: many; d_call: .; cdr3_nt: TGCGCCAGCAGCACCAACAGGGAAGATGAAGCTTTCTTT; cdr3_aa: CASSTNREDEAFF
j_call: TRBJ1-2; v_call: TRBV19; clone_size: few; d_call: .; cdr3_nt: TGTGCCAGTAGTCCCGGGAGGGCGCGTGGCTACACCTTC; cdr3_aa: CASSPGRARGYTF
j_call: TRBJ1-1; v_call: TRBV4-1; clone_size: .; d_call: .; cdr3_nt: TGCGCCAGCAGCCAAGACCGGGCAGACACTGAAGCTTTCTTT; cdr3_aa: CASSQDRADTEAFF
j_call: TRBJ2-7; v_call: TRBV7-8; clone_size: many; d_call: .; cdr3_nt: TGTGCCAGCAGCTTATCGGACTCGCCCGACGAGCAGTACTTC; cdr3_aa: CASSLSDSPDEQYF
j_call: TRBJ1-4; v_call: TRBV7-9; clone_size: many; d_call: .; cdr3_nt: TGTGCCAGCAGCTTCGGGGTTAATGAAAAACTGTTTTTT; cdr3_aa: CASSFGVNEKLFF
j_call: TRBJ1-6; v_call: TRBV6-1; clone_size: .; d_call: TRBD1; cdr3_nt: TGTGCCAACAGACAGGGTAATTCACCCCTCCACTTT; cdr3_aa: CANRQGNSPLHF
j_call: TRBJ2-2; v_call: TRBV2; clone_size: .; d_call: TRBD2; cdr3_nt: TGTGCCAGCAGTCCGGGGGGGGGCTTCGGGGAGCTGTTTTTT; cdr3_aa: CASSPGGGFGELFF
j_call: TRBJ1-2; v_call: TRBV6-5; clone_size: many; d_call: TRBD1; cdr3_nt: TGTGCCAGCAGACCCCGGGACAGGGTTGGCTACACCTTC; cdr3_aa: CASRPRDRVGYTF
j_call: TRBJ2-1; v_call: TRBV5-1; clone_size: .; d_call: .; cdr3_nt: TGCGCCAGCAGCTTGAGGCAGGACTTCAATGAGCAGTTCTTC; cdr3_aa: CASSLRQDFNEQFF
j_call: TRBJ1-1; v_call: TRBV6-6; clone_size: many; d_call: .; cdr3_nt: TGTGCCAGCAGTTACTATTTTCCGGCGGGGAACACTGAAGCTTTCTTT; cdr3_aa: CASSYYFPAGNTEAFF
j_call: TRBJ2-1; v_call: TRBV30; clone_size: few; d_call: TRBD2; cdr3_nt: TGTGCCTGGAGTGCCCTAGCGGGGGGGGGGTTCAATGAGCAGTTCTTC; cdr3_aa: CAWSALAGGGFNEQFF
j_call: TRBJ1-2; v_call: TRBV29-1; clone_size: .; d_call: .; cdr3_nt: TGCAGCGTTGGGGACATTTATGGCTACACCTTC; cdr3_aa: CSVGDIYGYTF
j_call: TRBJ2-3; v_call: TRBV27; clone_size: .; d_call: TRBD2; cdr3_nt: TGTGCCAGCAGTTTGATGACTAGCGGGGGGCCTAGCACAGATACGCAGTATTTT; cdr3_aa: CASSLMTSGGPSTDTQYF
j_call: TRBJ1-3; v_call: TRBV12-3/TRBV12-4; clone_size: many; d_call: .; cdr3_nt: TGTGCCAGCAGCCCCTTATCTCAGGGCAGCTCTGGAAACACCATATATTTT; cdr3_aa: CASSPLSQGSSGNTIYF
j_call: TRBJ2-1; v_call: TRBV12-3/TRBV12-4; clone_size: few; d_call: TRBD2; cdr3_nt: TGTGCCAGCAGGGGGACTAACTACAATGAGCAGTTCTTC; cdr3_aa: CASRGTNYNEQFF
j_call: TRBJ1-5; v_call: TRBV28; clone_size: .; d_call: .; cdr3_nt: TGTGCCAGCAACGAGGGCGCGGGCAATCAGCCCCAGCATTTT; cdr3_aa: CASNEGAGNQPQHF
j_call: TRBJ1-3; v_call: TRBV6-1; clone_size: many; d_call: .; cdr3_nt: TGTGCCAGCATGGGCGGCCTAAAGAGCTCTGGAAACACCATATATTTT; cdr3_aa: CASMGGLKSSGNTIYF
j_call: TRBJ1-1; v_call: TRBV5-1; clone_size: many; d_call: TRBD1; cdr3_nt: TGCGCCAGCAGCCCCCTCGGGACAGGGGACACTGAAGCTTTCTTT; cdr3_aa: CASSPLGTGDTEAFF
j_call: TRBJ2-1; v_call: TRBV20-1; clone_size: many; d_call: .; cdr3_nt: TGCAGTGCTAGAGTTCTGGCGGAGTCGGATTACAATGAGCAGTTCTTC; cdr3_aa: CSARVLAESDYNEQFF
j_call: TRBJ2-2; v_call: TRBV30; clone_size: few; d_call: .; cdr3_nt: TGTGCCTGGAGTGTACTCCCGAACACCGGGGAGCTGTTTTTT; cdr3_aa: CAWSVLPNTGELFF
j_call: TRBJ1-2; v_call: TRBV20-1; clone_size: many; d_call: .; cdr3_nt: TGCAGTGCTAGAGATCGGGGCAGGAACTATGGCTACACCTTC; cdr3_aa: CSARDRGRNYGYTF
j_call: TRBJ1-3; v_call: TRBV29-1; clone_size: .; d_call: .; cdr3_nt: TGCAGCGTTGAAGGGTTCGGAAACACCATATATTTT; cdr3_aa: CSVEGFGNTIYF
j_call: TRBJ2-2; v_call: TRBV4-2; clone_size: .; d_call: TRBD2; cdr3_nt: TGTGCCAGCAGCCTGGAGCTAGCGGGGGGGCAGACCGGGGAGCTGTTTTTT; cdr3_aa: CASSLELAGGQTGELFF
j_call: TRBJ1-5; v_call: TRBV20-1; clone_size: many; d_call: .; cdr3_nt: TGCAGTGCTGGCAGGGGACCCTACAATCAGCCCCAGCATTTT; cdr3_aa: CSAGRGPYNQPQHF
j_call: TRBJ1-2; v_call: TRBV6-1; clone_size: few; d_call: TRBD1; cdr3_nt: TGTGCCAGCAGTAGGGGACAGGGGAAATATGGCTACACCTTC; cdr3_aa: CASSRGQGKYGYTF
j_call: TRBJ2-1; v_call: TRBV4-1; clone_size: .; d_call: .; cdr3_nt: TGCGCCAGCAGCCAAGTGCTCCTCAAGAACAATGAGCAGTTCTTC; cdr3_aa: CASSQVLLKNNEQFF
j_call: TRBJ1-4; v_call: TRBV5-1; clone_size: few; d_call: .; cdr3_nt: TGCGCCAGCCGTCCGTCGGATGGAGCTAATGAAAAACTGTTTTTT; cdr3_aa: CASRPSDGANEKLFF
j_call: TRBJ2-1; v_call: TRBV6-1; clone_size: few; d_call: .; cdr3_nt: TGTGCCAGCTACAGGGCGAGCTCCTACAATGAGCAGTTCTTC; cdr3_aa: CASYRASSYNEQFF
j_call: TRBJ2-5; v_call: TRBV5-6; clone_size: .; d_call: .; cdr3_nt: TGTGCCAGCAGCGCCGTCAAAGGCCAAGAGACCCAGTACTTC; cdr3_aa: CASSAVKGQETQYF
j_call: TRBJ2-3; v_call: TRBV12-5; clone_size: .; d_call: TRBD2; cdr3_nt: TGTGCTAGTGGTTTGAACAGGGGCTCAATACGACTAGCGGGGCTCACAGATACGCAGTATTTT; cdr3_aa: CASGLNRGSIRLAGLTDTQYF
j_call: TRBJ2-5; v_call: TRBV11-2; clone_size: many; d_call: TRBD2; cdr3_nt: TGTGCCAGCAGCCCCCGGGCGGGGGTCGAGACCCAGTACTTC; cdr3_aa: CASSPRAGVETQYF
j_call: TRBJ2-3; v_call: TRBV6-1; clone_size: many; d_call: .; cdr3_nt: TGTGCCAGCTGCCGGGGCCGCACAGATACGCAGTATTTT; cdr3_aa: CASCRGRTDTQYF
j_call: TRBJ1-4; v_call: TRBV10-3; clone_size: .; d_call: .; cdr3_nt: TGTGCCATCAGTGATAACTCCCAGGGTAGCAGCGAAAAACTGTTTTTT; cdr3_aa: CAISDNSQGSSEKLFF
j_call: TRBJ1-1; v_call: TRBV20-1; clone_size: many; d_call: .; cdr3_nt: TGCAGTGCTACGGGGGCGCCGGTCGGGAACACTGAAGCTTTCTTT; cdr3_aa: CSATGAPVGNTEAFF
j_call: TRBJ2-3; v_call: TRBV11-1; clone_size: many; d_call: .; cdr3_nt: TGTGCCAGCAGCCAGACCGTTGTAAGTGCAGATACGCAGTATTTT; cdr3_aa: CASSQTVVSADTQYF
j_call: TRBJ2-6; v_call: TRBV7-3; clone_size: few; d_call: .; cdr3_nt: TGTGCCAGCAGCTTTTGGGGGGCGCCTGGGGCCAACGTCCTGACTTTC; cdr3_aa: CASSFWGAPGANVLTF
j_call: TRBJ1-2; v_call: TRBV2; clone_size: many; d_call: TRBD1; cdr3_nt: TGTGCCAGCAGGGGACAGGGGTATGGCTACACCTTC; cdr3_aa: CASRGQGYGYTF
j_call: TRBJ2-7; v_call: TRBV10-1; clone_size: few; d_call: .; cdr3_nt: TGCGCCAGCAGTGAGTCTCGGACCGCGGGCTCCTACGAGCAGTACTTC; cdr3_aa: CASSESRTAGSYEQYF
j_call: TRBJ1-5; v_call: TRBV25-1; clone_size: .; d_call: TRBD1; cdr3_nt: TGTGCCAGCAGTCACCGTGGGACAGGGGGAAATCAGCCCCAGCATTTT; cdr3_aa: CASSHRGTGGNQPQHF
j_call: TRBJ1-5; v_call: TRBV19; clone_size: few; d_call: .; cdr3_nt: TGTGCCAGTAGTATTCTACAGGACAATCAGCCCCAGCATTTT; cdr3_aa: CASSILQDNQPQHF
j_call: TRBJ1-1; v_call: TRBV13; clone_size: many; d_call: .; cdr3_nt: TGTGCCAGCAGCTTAGGTTCGGGGGGCAGCGGGAACACTGAAGCTTTCTTT; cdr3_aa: CASSLGSGGSGNTEAFF
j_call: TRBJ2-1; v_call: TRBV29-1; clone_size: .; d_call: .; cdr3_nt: TGCAGCGTTGATCTGGACTCCTACAATGAGCAGTTCTTC; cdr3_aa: CSVDLDSYNEQFF
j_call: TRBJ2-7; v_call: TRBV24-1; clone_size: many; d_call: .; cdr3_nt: TGTGCCACCAGTGATTTGTCGTCAGGGAGCGAGCAGTACTTC; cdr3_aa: CATSDLSSGSEQYF